These 14 T cell receptor beta chains originate from one sample sequenced in a study of CXCR3-negative and CXCR3-positive naive CD8 T cells. cDNA libraries for TRB were generated by 5' RACE incorporating UMI labels. With the 5' RACE reads reprocessed, TCRdb shows one record per CDR3 protein and no DNA. The listing contains about 130,000 distinct CDR3 sequences. Sequenced input: naive CXCR3- CD8+ T cells from blood. Indicated subset: CD45RO-CCR7+CD27+CD95- naive CD8+ T cells lacking CXCR3 (TNR3-). These TCRs come from a human donor in good health. Some clones in this sample may be carry-over from other donors' samples.

CDR3: CASSQDIPYEQYF. V gene TRBV4-3 combines with J gene TRBJ2-7. The length of the CDR3 is 13 residues. CDR1 is LGHNA, CDR2 YSLEER, per germline.

This chain connects TRBV4-3 to TRBJ1-1. Germline V gives CDR1 LGHNA, CDR2 YSLEER. This CDR3 spans 16 amino acids. CDR3 region: CASSQERGLRYTEAFF.

The chain couples TRBV27 to TRBJ2-1; there is no DNA to check the TCRdb D call of TRBD1. Germline CDR1 and CDR2: MNHEY and SMNVEV (reference sequence). The CDR3 totals 14 residues. CDR3 residues: CASSPPLSYNEQFF.

The gene calls are TRBV7-9 and TRBJ1-1. Germline V gene data show CDR1 as SEHNR and CDR2 as FQNEAQ (reference sequence). The CDR3 runs 15 residues. The chain's CDR3 is CASSLALQANTEAFF.

The rearrangement links TRBV3-1 to TRBJ2-1; TCRdb picks TRBD2, but there is no DNA to check that call. This CDR3 is 17 amino acids long. Germline V gene data show CDR1 as LGHDT and CDR2 as YNNKEL (reference sequence). CDR3 sequence reads: CASSQGLVTSGVNEQFF.

This rearrangement joins TRBV6-6 to TRBJ2-1. Germline V gives CDR1 MNHNY, CDR2 SVGAGI (reference sequence). This CDR3 comprises 17 residues. CDR3: CASRHYLTEKGNNEQFF.

The rearrangement links TRBV7-9 to TRBJ2-1; TCRdb's D gene call, TRBD2, goes unchecked for lack of DNA. Germline CDR1 and CDR2: SEHNR and FQNEAQ (reference sequence). CDR3 length: 14 amino acids. CDR3: CASSFVDSPSEQFF.

V is TRBV30 and J is TRBJ2-5; TCRdb indicates TRBD2, and absent DNA this call remains unverified. The length of the CDR3 is 15 residues. Germline assignment: CDR1 GTSNPN and CDR2 SVGIG (reference sequence). The CDR3: CAWSVMGTMQETQYF.

CDR3 protein: CASSLSSSFGYNEQFF. The chain combines TRBV28 with TRBJ2-1; checking the TCRdb D call of TRBD2 is not possible without DNA. Germline values: CDR1 MDHEN, CDR2 SYDVKM. The CDR3 extends over 16 amino acids.

The CDR3 sequence: CSVEDPGESSYEQYF. The chain employs TRBV29-1 and TRBJ2-7. This CDR3 has 15 residues. The V gene's germline CDR1 is SQVTM and CDR2 ANQGSEA.

The V gene is TRBV7-9, the J gene TRBJ1-5; no DNA is available, so the TRBD1 call from TCRdb remains unchecked. This CDR3 spans 13 amino acids. Germline assignment: CDR1 SEHNR and CDR2 FQNEAQ (reference sequence). The CDR3 sequence is CASSFRDYQPQHF.

The chain is built from TRBV7-3 and TRBJ2-3; the TRBD1 assignment by TCRdb is unverifiable without DNA. The CDR3 loop spans 15 amino acids. Germline V gene sequence: CDR1 SGHTA, CDR2 FQGTGA. CDR3: CASNDGNRGTDTQYF. Full variable domain (missing parts from reference TRBV7-3 and TRBJ2-3): GAGVSQTPSNKVTEKGKYVELRCDPISGHTALYWYRQSLGQGPEFLIYFQGTGAADDSGLPNDRFFAVRPEGSVSTLKIQRTERGDSAVYLCASNDGNRGTDTQYFGPGTRLTVL.

The genes are TRBV25-1 and TRBJ2-1; TCRdb indicates TRBD1, and absent DNA this call remains unverified. The CDR3 runs to 15 residues. The germline V gene encodes CDR1 MGHDK and CDR2 SYGVNS. The CDR3: CASSASGLGAIEQFF.

The chain has TRBV7-9 and TRBJ1-1. The CDR3 totals 14 residues. CDR1 is SEHNR and CDR2 is FQNEAQ in the germline V gene (reference sequence). The CDR3 is CASSSATGNTEAFF. The variable domain in full, completed from reference TRBV7-9 and TRBJ1-1, reads DTGVSQNPRHKITKRGQNVTFRCDPISEHNRLYWYRQTLGQGPEFLTYFQNEAQLEKSRLLSDRFSAERPKGSFSTLEIQRTEQGDSAMYLCASSSATGNTEAFFGQGTRLTVV.